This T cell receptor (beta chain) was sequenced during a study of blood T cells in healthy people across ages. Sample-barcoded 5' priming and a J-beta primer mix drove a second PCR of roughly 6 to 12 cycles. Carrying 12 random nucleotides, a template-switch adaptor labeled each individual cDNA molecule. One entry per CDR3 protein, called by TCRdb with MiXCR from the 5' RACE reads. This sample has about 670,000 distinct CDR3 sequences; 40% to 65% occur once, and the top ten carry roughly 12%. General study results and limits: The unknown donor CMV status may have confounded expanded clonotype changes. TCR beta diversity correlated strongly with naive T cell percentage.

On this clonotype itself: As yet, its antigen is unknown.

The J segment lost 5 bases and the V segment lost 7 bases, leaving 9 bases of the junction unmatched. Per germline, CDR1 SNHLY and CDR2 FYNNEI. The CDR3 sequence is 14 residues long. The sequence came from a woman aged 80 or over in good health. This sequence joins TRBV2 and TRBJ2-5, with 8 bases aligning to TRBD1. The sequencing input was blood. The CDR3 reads CASTRDRSVETQYF. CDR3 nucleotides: TGTGCCAGCACGAGGGACAGGTCCGTGGAGACCCAGTACTTC. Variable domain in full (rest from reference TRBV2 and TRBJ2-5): EPEVTQTPSHQVTQMGQEVILRCVPISNHLYFYWYRQILGQKVEFLVSFYNNEISEKSEIFDDQFSVERPDGSNFTLKIRSTKLEDSAMYFCASTRDRSVETQYFGPGTRLLVL.